The 24 T cell receptor beta chains given below trace back to one sample, sequenced in a study of blood T cell repertoires in COVID-19. The assay was immunoSEQ multiplex PCR, and TCRdb's table has in-frame clones only and misses some. The sample yields 70,000 to 90,000 clones, 65% to 90% seen once. Sequenced input: peripheral blood. These receptor sequences come from a man aged 60 to 69 with acute or convalescent COVID-19.

This clone has a handful of counts. The chain has TRBV19 and TRBJ2-7; 7 bases map to TRBD1. Germline loops: CDR1 LNHDA, CDR2 SQIVND (reference sequence). The V and J ends lost 6 bases and 4 bases, in that order; junction bases with no gene match: 6. The CDR3 extends over 13 amino acids. In nucleotides, the CDR3 is TGTGCCAGTAGGGGGCAGGGGGAATACGAGCAGTACTTC. Its translation is CASRGQGEYEQYF.

V gene TRBV5-1 combines with J gene TRBJ2-7, with D maybe TRBD2 (5 bases). Germline V gives CDR1 SGHRS, CDR2 YFSETQ. CDR3 length: 14 amino acids. The V end lost 6 bases, the J end lost 2 bases, and 15 bases lay between the germline ends. CDR3 sequence: CASKMLAHTYEQYF. The CDR3 DNA is TGCGCCAGCAAAATGTTAGCGCACACCTACGAGCAGTACTTC.

The chain recombines TRBV5-1 with TRBJ2-1; TRBD2 matches at 8 bases. CDR1 and CDR2 from the germline V gene are SGHRS and YFSETQ. Unmatched junction bases numbered 12, after V lost 2 bases and J lost 5 bases. The CDR3 covers 17 residues. Here the CDR3 reads CASSLNRGGGPHNEQFF. The DNA of the CDR3 is TGCGCCAGCAGCTTAAACCGGGGGGGCGGACCCCACAATGAGCAGTTCTTC.

The chain carries TRBV6-5 and TRBJ2-7; D call uncertain. CDR3 length: 14 residues. From germline, CDR1 is MNHEY and CDR2 SVGAGI. The V end lost 5 bases, the J end lost 0 bases, and 11 bases lay between the germline ends. The CDR3 DNA reads TGTGCCAGCAGTCGACATTCGAGCTCCTACGAGCAGTACTTC. As protein: CASSRHSSSYEQYF.

The chain joins TRBV20-1 to TRBJ2-3; 7 bases map to TRBD2. V gave up 3 bases and J gave up 6 bases; unmatched junction bases: 0. This CDR3 is built from 11 residues. CDR1 is DFQATT, CDR2 SNEGSKA, per germline (reference sequence). CDR3 DNA: TGCAGTGCTAGCGGGGGGGATACGCAGTATTTT. It is translated as CSASGGDTQYF.

The J gene is TRBJ2-7, the V gene TRBV3-1 (or the pseudogene TRBV3-2); tentative D call: TRBD2 (5 bases). V lost 1 base, J lost 0 bases, and 13 bases lay in between. CDR3 length: 16 residues. CDR1 LGHDT and CDR2 YNNKEL come from the germline V gene (reference sequence). The DNA of the CDR3 is TGTGCCAGCAGCCAAGGGTTAGCGACAAACTCCTACGAGCAGTACTTC. Translating gives CASSQGLATNSYEQYF.

J is TRBJ2-2 and V is TRBV5-1; a weak D match, TRBD2 (6 bases). In germline, CDR1 is SGHRS, CDR2 YFSETQ. The V end was cut by 3 bases, the J end by 6 bases, with 12 bases between. The CDR3 loop spans 14 amino acids. Here the CDR3 DNA reads TGCGCCAGCAGCTGGGAACTAGCTCCCGGGGAGCTGTTTTTT. It is translated as CASSWELAPGELFF.

V gene TRBV7-2 combines with J gene TRBJ1-2, with no clear D. The CDR3 spans 15 residues. The germline gives CDR1 SGHTA, CDR2 FQGNSA. Between the trimmed V and J ends, which lost 1 base and 5 bases, there was a span of 14 bases. The CDR3: CASSLGPGFEYGYTF. CDR3 DNA sequence: TGTGCCAGCAGCTTAGGGCCGGGATTCGAATATGGCTACACCTTC.

The chain joins TRBV24-1 to TRBJ1-5; 10 bases fit TRBD1. The CDR3 is 15 residues long. The germline V gene encodes CDR1 KGHDR and CDR2 SFDVKD. V gave up 0 bases and J gave up 5 bases; unmatched junction bases: 0. DNA for the CDR3: TGTGCCACCAGTGATTTGGGGACAGGGGATCAGCCCCAGCATTTT. Translation gives CATSDLGTGDQPQHF.

The rearrangement uses TRBV11-2 and TRBJ2-5; D gene ambiguous. The germline CDR1 and CDR2 sequences are SGHAT and FQNNGV. CDR3 length: 15 residues. Trimming removed 6 bases at V and 5 bases at J, with 19 bases between. Written as DNA, the CDR3 is TGTGCCAGCAGTCCCGTTGTCCCTTACGGGGAGACCCAGTACTTC. It is translated as CASSPVVPYGETQYF. The whole variable domain, remainder taken from reference TRBV11-2 and TRBJ2-5, is EAGVAQSPRYKIIEKRQSVAFWCNPISGHATLYWYQQILGQGPKLLIQFQNNGVVDDSQLPKDRFSAERLKGVDSTLKIQPAKLEDSAVYLCASSPVVPYGETQYFGPGTRLLVL.

The V call is TRBV29-1, the J call TRBJ1-1; the match to TRBD1 covers 8 bases. This CDR3 region has 17 residues. With V trimmed by 0 bases and J by 0 bases, 9 bases remained unmatched. Germline CDR1 reads SQVTM; CDR2 reads ANQGSEA. CDR3 sequence: CSVEDHYRDRMNTEAFF. CDR3 nucleotide sequence: TGCAGCGTTGAAGATCATTATAGGGACAGGATGAACACTGAAGCTTTCTTT.

The chain carries TRBV30 and TRBJ1-5, with 9 bases lining up with TRBD1. Germline assignment: CDR1 GTSNPN and CDR2 SVGIG (reference sequence). V lost 1 base to trimming and J lost 6 bases; unmatched junction nucleotides: 7. The CDR3 runs 15 residues. CDR3 nucleotides: TGTGCCTGGAGTGGCCGGACAGGGGTGGTTCAGCCCCAGCATTTT. Protein product: CAWSGRTGVVQPQHF.

This sequence joins TRBV7-3 and TRBJ1-2; TRBD1 might be the D (5 bases). The CDR3 covers 15 residues. Trimming left V 5 bases short and J 2 bases short, with 15 bases between. Germline lookup yields CDR1 SGHTA and CDR2 FQGTGA. The chain's CDR3 is CASSPLVGANYGYTF. CDR3 coding DNA: TGTGCCAGCAGCCCCCTGGTAGGGGCGAACTATGGCTACACCTTC.

The genes are TRBV5-1 and TRBJ2-7; D remains ambiguous. Germline V lookup: CDR1 SGHRS, CDR2 YFSETQ. V lost 2 bases and J lost 3, with 12 bases in between. This CDR3 is built from 14 residues. The CDR3 loop reads CASSLSLIVYEQYF. For the CDR3, the DNA is TGCGCCAGCAGCTTAAGCCTTATTGTCTACGAGCAGTACTTC. Combining the CDR3 with reference TRBV5-1 and TRBJ2-7 gives the whole variable domain KAGVTQTPRYLIKTRGQQVTLSCSPISGHRSVSWYQQTPGQGLQFLFEYFSETQRNKGNFPGRFSGRQFSNSRSEMNVSTLELGDSALYLCASSLSLIVYEQYFGPGTRLTVT.

The chain uses TRBV24-1 and TRBJ2-1; tentatively, D is TRBD2 (6 bases). Germline CDR1 is KGHDR and CDR2 is SFDVKD. V was trimmed by 2 bases and J by 2 bases, leaving 9 bases between them. CDR3 length: 15 amino acids. CDR3 residues: CATSDSGLPYNEQFF. DNA for the CDR3: TGTGCCACCAGTGATTCCGGACTACCCTACAATGAGCAGTTCTTC.

V gene TRBV20-1 combines with J gene TRBJ2-1; D is possibly TRBD1 (6 bases). The CDR3 contains 14 residues. Trimming took 3 bases from V and 5 from J, leaving 14 bases between them. The germline gives CDR1 DFQATT, CDR2 SNEGSKA (reference sequence). This CDR3 is CSASGRTADNEQFF. DNA for the CDR3: TGCAGTGCTAGTGGACGGACAGCTGACAATGAGCAGTTCTTC.

This chain joins TRBV9 and TRBJ2-3; weak D call: TRBD2 (7 bases). CDR3 length: 18 residues. The germline CDR1 and CDR2 sequences are SGDLS and YYNGEE. Trimming cost V 0 bases and J 2 bases, with 19 bases left between them. In DNA, the CDR3 is TGTGCCAGCAGCGTAGTTCCCACTTGGGGGGGGGCCACAGATACGCAGTATTTT. Its protein product is CASSVVPTWGGATDTQYF. Using reference TRBV9 and TRBJ2-3 for the parts outside the CDR3, the full variable domain is DSGVTQTPKHLITATGQRVTLRCSPRSGDLSVYWYQQSLDQGLQFLIQYYNGEERAKGNILERFSAQQFPDLHSELNLSSLELGDSALYFCASSVVPTWGGATDTQYFGPGTRLTVL.

Comment on this clone: A read error may account for a junction end that differs from germline. The chain carries TRBV7-7 and TRBJ1-5; maybe TRBD1 (5 bases). The CDR3 spans 19 residues. Germline assignment: CDR1 SSHAT and CDR2 FNYEAQ (reference sequence). The CDR3 DNA sequence: TGTGCTAGCAGCTCGAACGCGACAGATACCATTTATAGCAATCAGCCCCAGCATTTT. This codes for CASSSNATDTIYSNQPQHF.

V usage is TRBV9 and J usage is TRBJ2-5, with D unresolved. The germline V gene has CDR1 SGDLS and CDR2 YYNGEE. This CDR3 has 13 amino acids. Trimming stripped 4 bases from V and 4 bases from J, with 11 bases between. The CDR3 bases are TGTGCCAGCAGCAGAGTATTCGGAGAGACCCAGTACTTC. Protein sequence: CASSRVFGETQYF.

The V and J genes are TRBV18 and TRBJ2-7, with 10 nucleotides matching TRBD1. The CDR3 covers 17 residues. The germline V gene encodes CDR1 KGHSH and CDR2 LQKENI. J gave up 4 bases and V 4 bases, and 13 bases lay outside the gene matches. The CDR3 DNA sequence: TGTGCCAGCTCACTACAGCATCCCGGGACAGGGGTGTACGAGCAGTACTTC. As protein: CASSLQHPGTGVYEQYF.

The gene calls are TRBV5-1 and TRBJ2-7; the match to TRBD1 covers 9 bases. The CDR3 totals 15 residues. After removal of 1 base from V and 1 base from J, the junction contained 3 bases not matched to a gene. CDR1 SGHRS and CDR2 YFSETQ come from the germline V gene. The CDR3 DNA follows: TGCGCCAGCAGCTTGACAGGACAGGGGTCCTACGAGCAGTACTTC. Protein product: CASSLTGQGSYEQYF.

The chain combines TRBV9 with TRBJ2-5, with a possible D match to TRBD2 (7 bases). The CDR3 is 14 amino acids. Germline CDR1 and CDR2: SGDLS and YYNGEE. The V and J ends lost 3 bases and 5 bases respectively, with 14 bases between them. This chain's CDR3 is CASSETSGGETQYF. Here the CDR3 DNA reads TGTGCCAGCAGCGAGACCTCGGGGGGCGAGACCCAGTACTTC.

This chain uses TRBV4-3 with TRBJ2-1; D might be TRBD1 (6 bases). In germline, CDR1 is LGHNA, CDR2 YSLEER. The CDR3 has 15 residues. V shed 6 bases and J shed 6 bases, with 18 bases lying between them. The DNA of the CDR3 is TGCGCCAGCAGTCCTAATTTTCCAGGGGTCAATGAGCAGTTCTTC. Translating gives CASSPNFPGVNEQFF.

This clone has just one count. The J gene is TRBJ2-3, the V gene TRBV5-1; no clear D. The CDR3 is 12 residues long. The germline V gene has CDR1 SGHRS and CDR2 YFSETQ. V was cut by 2 bases and J by 6 bases, with 7 bases left in between. CDR3 bases: TGCGCCAGCAGCTTTACGGGTGATACGCAGTATTTT. Translation gives CASSFTGDTQYF.